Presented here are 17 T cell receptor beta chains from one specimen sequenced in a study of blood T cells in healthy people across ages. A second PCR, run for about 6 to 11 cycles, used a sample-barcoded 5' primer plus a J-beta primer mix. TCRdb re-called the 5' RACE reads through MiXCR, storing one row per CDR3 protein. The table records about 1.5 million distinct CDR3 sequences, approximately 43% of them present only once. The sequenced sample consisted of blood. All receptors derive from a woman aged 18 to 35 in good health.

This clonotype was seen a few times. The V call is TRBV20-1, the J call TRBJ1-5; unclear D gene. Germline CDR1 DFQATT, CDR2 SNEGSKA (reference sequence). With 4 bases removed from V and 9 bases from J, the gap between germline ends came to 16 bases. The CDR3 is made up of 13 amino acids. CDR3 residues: CSANPGPSGPQHF. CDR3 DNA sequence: TGCAGTGCTAACCCCGGGCCAAGCGGGCCCCAGCATTTT.

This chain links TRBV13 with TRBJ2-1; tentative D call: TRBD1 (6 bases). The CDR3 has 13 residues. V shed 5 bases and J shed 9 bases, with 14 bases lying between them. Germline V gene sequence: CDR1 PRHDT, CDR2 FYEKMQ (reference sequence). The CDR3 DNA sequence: TGTGCCAGCAGCGGACAGCCAGGGCCTGAGCAGTTCTTC. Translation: CASSGQPGPEQFF.

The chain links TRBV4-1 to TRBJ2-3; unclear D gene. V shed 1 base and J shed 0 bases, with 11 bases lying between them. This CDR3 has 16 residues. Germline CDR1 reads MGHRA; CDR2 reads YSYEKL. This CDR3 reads CASSQVLTYSTDTQYF. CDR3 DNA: TGCGCCAGCAGCCAAGTCCTTACATATAGCACAGATACGCAGTATTTT.

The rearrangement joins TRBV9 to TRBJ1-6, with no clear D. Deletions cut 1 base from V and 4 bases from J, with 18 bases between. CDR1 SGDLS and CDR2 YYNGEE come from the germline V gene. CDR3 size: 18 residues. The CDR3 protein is CASSVSPNTAGYNSPLHF. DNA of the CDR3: TGTGCCAGCAGCGTATCCCCAAATACCGCGGGGTATAATTCACCCCTCCACTTT.

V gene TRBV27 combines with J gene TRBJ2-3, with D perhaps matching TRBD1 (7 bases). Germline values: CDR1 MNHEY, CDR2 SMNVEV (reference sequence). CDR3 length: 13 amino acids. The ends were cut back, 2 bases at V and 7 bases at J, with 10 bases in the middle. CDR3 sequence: CASSLAGQNTQYF. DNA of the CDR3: TGTGCCAGCAGTTTAGCGGGACAGAATACGCAGTATTTT.

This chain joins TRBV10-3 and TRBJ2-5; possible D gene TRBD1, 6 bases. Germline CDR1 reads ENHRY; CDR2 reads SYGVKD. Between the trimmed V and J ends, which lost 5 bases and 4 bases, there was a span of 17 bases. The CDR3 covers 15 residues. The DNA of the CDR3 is TGTGCCATCAGTTTCGAGACAGGAGTTGGAGAGACCCAGTACTTC. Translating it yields CAISFETGVGETQYF.

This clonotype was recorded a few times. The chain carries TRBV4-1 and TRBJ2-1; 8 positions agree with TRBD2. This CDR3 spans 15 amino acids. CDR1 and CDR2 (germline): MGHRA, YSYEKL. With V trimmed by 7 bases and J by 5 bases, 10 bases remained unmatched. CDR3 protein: CASTLRLASNNEQFF. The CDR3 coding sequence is TGCGCCAGCACCCTACGACTAGCGAGTAACAATGAGCAGTTCTTC.

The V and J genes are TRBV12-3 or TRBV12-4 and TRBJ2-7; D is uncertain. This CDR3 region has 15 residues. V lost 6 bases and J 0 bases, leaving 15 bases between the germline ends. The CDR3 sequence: CASSPTERSSYEQYF. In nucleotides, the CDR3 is TGTGCCAGCAGCCCAACCGAACGATCCTCCTACGAGCAGTACTTC.

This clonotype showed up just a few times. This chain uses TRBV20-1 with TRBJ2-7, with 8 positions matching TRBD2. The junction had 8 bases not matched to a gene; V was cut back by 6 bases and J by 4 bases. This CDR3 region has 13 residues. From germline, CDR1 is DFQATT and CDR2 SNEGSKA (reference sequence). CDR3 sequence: CSAPSSGSYEQYF. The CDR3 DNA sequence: TGCAGTGCCCCGTCCAGCGGGAGTTACGAGCAGTACTTC.

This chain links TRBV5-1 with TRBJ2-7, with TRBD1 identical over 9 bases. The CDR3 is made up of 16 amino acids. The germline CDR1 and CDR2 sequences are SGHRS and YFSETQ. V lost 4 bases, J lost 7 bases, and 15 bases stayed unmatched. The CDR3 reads CASSITGTGRNNEQYF. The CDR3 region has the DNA TGCGCCAGCAGCATCACCGGGACAGGGCGAAACAATGAGCAGTACTTC.

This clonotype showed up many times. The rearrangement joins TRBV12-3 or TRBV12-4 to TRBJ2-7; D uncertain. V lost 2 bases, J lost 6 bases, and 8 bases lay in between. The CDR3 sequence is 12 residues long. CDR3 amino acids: CASSLSSSEQYF. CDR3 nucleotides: TGTGCCAGCAGTTTATCGTCGAGCGAGCAGTACTTC.

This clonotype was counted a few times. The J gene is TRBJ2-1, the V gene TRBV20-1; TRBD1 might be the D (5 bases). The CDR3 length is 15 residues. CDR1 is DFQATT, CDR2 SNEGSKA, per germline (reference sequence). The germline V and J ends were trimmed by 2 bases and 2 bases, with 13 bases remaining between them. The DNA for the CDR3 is TGCAGTGCTAGATCCCCAGGGCCCCCCTACAATGAGCAGTTCTTC. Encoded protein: CSARSPGPPYNEQFF.

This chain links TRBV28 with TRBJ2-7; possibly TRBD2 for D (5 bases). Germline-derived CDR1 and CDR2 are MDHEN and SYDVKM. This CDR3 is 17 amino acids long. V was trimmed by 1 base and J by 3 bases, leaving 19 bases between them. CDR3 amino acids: CASSLSPSLLRLYEQYF. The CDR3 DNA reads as TGTGCCAGCAGTTTATCCCCTAGCCTACTCCGGCTCTACGAGCAGTACTTC.

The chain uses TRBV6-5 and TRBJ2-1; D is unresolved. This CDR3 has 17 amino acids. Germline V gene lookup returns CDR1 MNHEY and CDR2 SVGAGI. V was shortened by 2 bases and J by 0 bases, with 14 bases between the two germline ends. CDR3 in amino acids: CASSYPTLSSSYNEQFF. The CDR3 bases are TGTGCCAGCAGTTACCCAACTCTGTCATCCTCCTACAATGAGCAGTTCTTC.

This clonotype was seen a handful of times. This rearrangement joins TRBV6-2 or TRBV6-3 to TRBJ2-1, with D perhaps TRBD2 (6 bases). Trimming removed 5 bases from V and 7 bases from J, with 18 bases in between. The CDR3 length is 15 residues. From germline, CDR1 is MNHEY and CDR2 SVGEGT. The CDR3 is CASSDTGVSENEQFF. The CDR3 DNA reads TGTGCCAGCAGTGATACGGGAGTTTCGGAGAATGAGCAGTTCTTC.

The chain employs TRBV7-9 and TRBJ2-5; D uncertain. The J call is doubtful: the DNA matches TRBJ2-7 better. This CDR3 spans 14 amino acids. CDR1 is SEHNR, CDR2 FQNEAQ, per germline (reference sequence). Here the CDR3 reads CASSLSASISEQYF. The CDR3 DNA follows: TGTGCCAGCAGCTTATCGGCGAGTATCTCCGAGCAGTACTTC.

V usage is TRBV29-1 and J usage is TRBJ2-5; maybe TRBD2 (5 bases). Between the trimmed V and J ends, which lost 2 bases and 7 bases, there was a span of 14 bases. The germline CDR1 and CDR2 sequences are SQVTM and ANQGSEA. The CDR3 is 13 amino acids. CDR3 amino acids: CSVEWEYVGTQYF. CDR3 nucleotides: TGCAGCGTTGAATGGGAGTATGTAGGGACCCAGTACTTC.